The next 27 T cell receptor beta chains were all read from a single sample in a study of cytomegalovirus exposure and HLA in healthy donors. Profiling relied on immunoSEQ multiplex PCR, and the TCRdb table lists in-frame clones only, not all of them. This sample has 260,000 or so clones, with approximately 90% found just once. Sequenced sample: PBMCs. The receptors originated from a woman younger than 35 in good health and CMV-seronegative.

V is TRBV7-9 and J is TRBJ1-2; 9 bases agree with TRBD1. V gave up 5 bases and J gave up 2 bases; unmatched junction bases: 6. Per germline, CDR1 SEHNR and CDR2 FQNEAQ (reference sequence). The CDR3 contains 15 residues. CDR3: CASSPWTGENYGYTF. CDR3 coding DNA: TGTGCCAGCAGCCCCTGGACAGGGGAGAACTATGGCTACACCTTC. Using reference TRBV7-9 and TRBJ1-2 for the parts outside the CDR3, the full variable domain is DTGVSQNPRHKITKRGQNVTFRCDPISEHNRLYWYRQTLGQGPEFLTYFQNEAQLEKSRLLSDRFSAERPKGSFSTLEIQRTEQGDSAMYLCASSPWTGENYGYTFGSGTRLTVV.

The gene calls are TRBV5-6 and TRBJ1-1, with TRBD1 as a possible D gene (5 bases). Germline CDR1 SGHDT, CDR2 YYEEEE. V was shortened by 2 bases and J by 5 bases, with 7 bases between the two germline ends. The CDR3 is made up of 12 amino acids. Here the CDR3 reads CASSFRGTEAFF. CDR3 sequence (DNA): TGTGCCAGCAGCTTTAGGGGAACTGAAGCTTTCTTT.

The chain combines TRBV7-3 with TRBJ2-1, with D maybe TRBD2 (6 bases). CDR3 length equals 15 residues. Trimming took off 4 bases at V and 0 bases at J, with 10 bases between the two ends. Germline-derived CDR1 and CDR2 are SGHTA and FQGTGA. The CDR3: CASSYAGSSYNEQFF. Written as DNA, the CDR3 is TGTGCCAGCAGCTACGCCGGGAGCTCCTACAATGAGCAGTTCTTC.

The V call is TRBV4-1, the J call TRBJ2-7; TRBD2 matches at 13 bases. V gave up 0 bases and J gave up 6 bases; unmatched junction bases: 5. This CDR3 is built from 16 residues. Germline V lookup: CDR1 MGHRA, CDR2 YSYEKL. The CDR3 DNA follows: TGCGCCAGCAGCCAAGATCCGGGACTAGCGGGAATCGAGCAGTACTTC. This encodes CASSQDPGLAGIEQYF.

This chain uses TRBV5-6 with TRBJ1-2; possibly TRBD1 for D (5 bases). The CDR3 extends over 15 amino acids. The germline CDR1 and CDR2 sequences are SGHDT and YYEEEE. Trimming removed 4 bases from V and 6 bases from J, with 19 bases in between. CDR3 in DNA: TGTGCCAGCAGCCGGGGGGGGAGCGCGATTAATGGCTACACCTTC. Residues: CASSRGGSAINGYTF.

J is TRBJ1-6 and V is TRBV7-9, with D uncertain. The germline CDR1 and CDR2 sequences are SEHNR and FQNEAQ (reference sequence). V was cut by 1 base and J by 6 bases, with 10 bases left in between. The length of the CDR3 is 15 residues. This CDR3 is CASSLGTGSNSPLHF. In DNA form, the CDR3 reads TGTGCCAGCAGCTTAGGGACGGGGAGTAATTCACCCCTCCACTTT.

This chain joins TRBV28 and TRBJ2-7; 11 nucleotides line up with TRBD2. The V gene's germline CDR1 is MDHEN and CDR2 SYDVKM. The CDR3 is 21 amino acids. V lost 6 bases to trimming and J lost 0 bases; unmatched junction nucleotides: 22. The CDR3 sequence is CASSLAGTASLTSGSSYEQYF. DNA of the CDR3: TGTGCCAGCAGCCTAGCCGGGACAGCGTCCCTTACTAGCGGGAGCTCCTACGAGCAGTACTTC.

The chain has TRBV5-1 and TRBJ2-2; D call uncertain. Germline V gives CDR1 SGHRS, CDR2 YFSETQ. CDR3 length equals 16 residues. Trimming removed 2 bases at V and 6 bases at J, with 17 bases between. The CDR3 here is CASSFLRPRRSGELFF. Here the CDR3 DNA reads TGCGCCAGCAGCTTTCTGAGGCCCCGCCGGTCCGGGGAGCTGTTTTTT.

The rearrangement links TRBV2 to TRBJ2-7; 12 bases fit TRBD2. The CDR3 has 15 amino acids. V shed 7 bases and J 0 bases; nucleotides not matched to a gene: 4. Germline assignment: CDR1 SNHLY and CDR2 FYNNEI. CDR3 in DNA: TGTGCCAGCACCCCTAGCGGGAGGGCCTCCTACGAGCAGTACTTC. Protein product: CASTPSGRASYEQYF.

CDR3 nucleotides: TGTGCCAGCAGAACGGGACAGTTAACGAACACCGGGGAGCTGTTTTTT. This sequence encodes CASRTGQLTNTGELFF. The chain carries TRBV28 and TRBJ2-2, with TRBD1 matching 7 bases. The V gene's germline CDR1 is MDHEN and CDR2 SYDVKM. The CDR3 loop spans 16 amino acids. J gave up 0 bases and V 6 bases, and 7 bases lay outside the gene matches.

The CDR3 loop reads CASSQETVQNSGELFF. The CDR3 DNA reads as TGCGCCAGCAGCCAAGAAACGGTCCAAAACTCCGGGGAGCTGTTTTTT. The J gene is TRBJ2-2, the V gene TRBV4-3; D unresolved. V was shortened by 0 bases and J by 6 bases, with 14 bases between the two germline ends. CDR1 and CDR2 from the germline V gene are LGHNA and YSLEER. The CDR3 runs to 16 residues.

This clone has a count of ten or more. This chain joins TRBV6-1 and TRBJ1-2; D is ambiguous. Trimming left V 11 bases short and J 6 bases short, with 13 bases between. Germline CDR1 and CDR2: MNHNS and SASEGT. This CDR3 spans 11 amino acids. The CDR3 region is CACLRSDGYTF. The CDR3 DNA sequence: TGTGCCTGCCTCCGTTCAGATGGCTACACCTTC.

The chain joins TRBV5-1 to TRBJ2-5; 8 positions agree with TRBD2. The CDR3 is 16 residues long. Germline V gene lookup returns CDR1 SGHRS and CDR2 YFSETQ. The junction had 6 bases not matched to a gene; V was cut back by 0 bases and J by 2 bases. The CDR3 loop is CASSLGPAGEQETQYF. The CDR3 nucleotides are TGCGCCAGCAGCTTGGGGCCAGCGGGGGAGCAAGAGACCCAGTACTTC. Full variable domain (outside the CDR3, taken from reference TRBV5-1 and TRBJ2-5): KAGVTQTPRYLIKTRGQQVTLSCSPISGHRSVSWYQQTPGQGLQFLFEYFSETQRNKGNFPGRFSGRQFSNSRSEMNVSTLELGDSALYLCASSLGPAGEQETQYFGPGTRLLVL.

V is TRBV9 and J is TRBJ2-2; 8 positions match TRBD2. Trimming cost V 3 bases and J 4 bases; bases outside gene matches: 8. The CDR3 contains 16 residues. Germline values: CDR1 SGDLS, CDR2 YYNGEE. The DNA for the CDR3 is TGTGCCAGCAGCGCGGAAGGACTAGCCAGCACCGGGGAGCTGTTTTTT. It codes for CASSAEGLASTGELFF.

This clone was observed a handful of times. The V gene is TRBV7-2, the J gene TRBJ2-7; TRBD1 matches at 7 bases. Germline CDR1 and CDR2: SGHTA and FQGNSA. V gave up 5 bases and J gave up 0 bases; unmatched junction bases: 4. This CDR3 is built from 14 residues. CDR3 nucleotide sequence: TGTGCCAGCAGCCGGACAGGACCCTCCTACGAGCAGTACTTC. It encodes CASSRTGPSYEQYF. Drawing the rest from reference TRBV7-2 and TRBJ2-7, the complete variable domain is GAGVSQSPSNKVTEKGKDVELRCDPISGHTALYWYRQSLGQGLEFLIYFQGNSAPDKSGLPSDRFSAERTGGSVSTLTIQRTQQEDSAVYLCASSRTGPSYEQYFGPGTRLTVT.

This chain connects TRBV11-2 to TRBJ2-7; D might be TRBD1 (6 bases). The CDR3 totals 18 residues. Trimming shortened V by 5 bases and J by 2 bases, and 25 bases separated the two germline ends. Germline V gene lookup returns CDR1 SGHAT and CDR2 FQNNGV. CDR3 nucleotide sequence: TGTGCCAGCAGCAATTTGGGAATCCGGGACACCTCCACCTACGAGCAGTACTTC. Amino acids: CASSNLGIRDTSTYEQYF.

The rearrangement uses TRBV7-8 and TRBJ2-1; the match to TRBD2 covers 11 bases. The germline V gene encodes CDR1 SGHVS and CDR2 FQNEAQ. Germline trimming cut 11 bases from V and 4 bases from J; bases unmatched to any gene: 7. This CDR3 contains 14 residues. The CDR3 loop is CAGAGTSGYNEQFF. For the CDR3, the DNA is TGTGCCGGGGCCGGGACTAGCGGTTACAATGAGCAGTTCTTC.

The gene calls are TRBV10-3 and TRBJ1-2; 9 nucleotides agree with TRBD1. V lost 3 bases, J lost 6 bases, and 8 bases stayed unmatched. This CDR3 has 15 residues. In germline, CDR1 is ENHRY, CDR2 SYGVKD. Here the CDR3 DNA reads TGTGCCATCAGTGACCGGGACAGGGTCCTAGATGGCTACACCTTC. Its translation: CAISDRDRVLDGYTF.

The V gene is TRBV6-5, the J gene TRBJ1-3; D may be TRBD1 (6 bases). This CDR3 spans 13 amino acids. Germline-derived CDR1 and CDR2 are MNHEY and SVGAGI. Trimming removed 5 bases from V and 5 bases from J, with 10 bases in between. Written as DNA, the CDR3 is TGTGCCAGCAGTGAGGGACACAGAAACACCATATATTTT. Encoded protein: CASSEGHRNTIYF.

This clone was detected only once. This sequence joins TRBV6-5 and TRBJ1-1; 9 nucleotides align to TRBD1. Trimming took 2 bases from V and 5 from J; bases not matched to a gene: 3. The CDR3 is 14 residues long. Germline V gene lookup returns CDR1 MNHEY and CDR2 SVGAGI. The CDR3 DNA reads as TGTGCCAGCAGTTACGAGACAGGGGGGACTGAAGCTTTCTTT. Translation gives CASSYETGGTEAFF.

The rearrangement joins TRBV7-9 to TRBJ2-7; 10 bases match TRBD2. V dropped 4 bases and J dropped 3; count of bases not matched to a gene: 15. The CDR3 has 18 amino acids. Germline V lookup: CDR1 SEHNR, CDR2 FQNEAQ (reference sequence). CDR3 sequence: CASSSWGTSGTRLYEQYF. In DNA, the CDR3 is TGTGCCAGCAGCTCGTGGGGTACTAGCGGGACCAGACTCTACGAGCAGTACTTC.

This chain connects TRBV5-1 to TRBJ2-1; TRBD1 might be the D (5 bases). With 0 bases removed from V and 6 bases from J, the gap between germline ends came to 13 bases. The CDR3 consists of 15 residues. Germline CDR1 and CDR2: SGHRS and YFSETQ. Here the CDR3 reads CASSLAAGPVNEQFF. The CDR3, as DNA: TGCGCCAGCAGCTTGGCGGCAGGGCCCGTCAATGAGCAGTTCTTC.

The J gene is TRBJ1-1, the V gene TRBV10-2; perhaps TRBD1 as D (5 bases). Germline lookup yields CDR1 WSHSY and CDR2 SAAADI. CDR3 size: 16 residues. With 6 bases removed from V and 5 bases from J, the gap between germline ends came to 22 bases. The CDR3 nucleotides are TGCGCCAGCAGACCACCCCCAAAGCTGGAGGGGACTGAAGCTTTCTTT. Protein: CASRPPPKLEGTEAFF.

The chain recombines TRBV6-5 with TRBJ1-2, with D possibly TRBD1 on 6 matching bases. V dropped 6 bases and J dropped 7 bases, with 12 bases sitting between them. The CDR3 sequence is 12 residues long. Germline values: CDR1 MNHEY, CDR2 SVGAGI. DNA for the CDR3: TGTGCCAGCAGAAAACTAGGGGGTGGCTACACCTTC. Protein sequence: CASRKLGGGYTF.

The chain couples TRBV9 to TRBJ2-5, with 8 bases fitting TRBD2. Trimming took 0 bases from V and 4 from J; bases not matched to a gene: 2. Germline V gene lookup returns CDR1 SGDLS and CDR2 YYNGEE. The CDR3 runs 14 residues. For the CDR3, the DNA is TGTGCCAGCAGCGTAGGGCTAGCGGGAGAGACCCAGTACTTC. It specifies CASSVGLAGETQYF. Combining the CDR3 with reference TRBV9 and TRBJ2-5 gives the whole variable domain DSGVTQTPKHLITATGQRVTLRCSPRSGDLSVYWYQQSLDQGLQFLIQYYNGEERAKGNILERFSAQQFPDLHSELNLSSLELGDSALYFCASSVGLAGETQYFGPGTRLLVL.

CDR3 loop: CASSEDRMNTEAFF. The CDR3 coding sequence is TGTGCCAGCAGTGAAGACAGAATGAACACTGAAGCTTTCTTT. The chain employs TRBV2 and TRBJ1-1; no firm D call. The CDR3 has 14 amino acids. Germline CDR1 and CDR2: SNHLY and FYNNEI. Deletions cut 1 base from V and 0 bases from J, with 6 bases between. The full variable domain, with the rest looked up from reference TRBV2 and TRBJ1-1, is EPEVTQTPSHQVTQMGQEVILRCVPISNHLYFYWYRQILGQKVEFLVSFYNNEISEKSEIFDDQFSVERPDGSNFTLKIRSTKLEDSAMYFCASSEDRMNTEAFFGQGTRLTVV.

CDR3 region: CASSLRGGQLAGGRETQYF. The CDR3 nucleotides are TGCGCCAGCAGCTTGCGGGGGGGACAACTAGCGGGAGGTAGAGAGACCCAGTACTTC. The V and J genes are TRBV5-1 and TRBJ2-5, with 12 nucleotides matching TRBD2. The V and J ends lost 1 base and 4 bases, in that order; junction bases with no gene match: 14. CDR3 length: 19 amino acids. Per germline, CDR1 SGHRS and CDR2 YFSETQ.